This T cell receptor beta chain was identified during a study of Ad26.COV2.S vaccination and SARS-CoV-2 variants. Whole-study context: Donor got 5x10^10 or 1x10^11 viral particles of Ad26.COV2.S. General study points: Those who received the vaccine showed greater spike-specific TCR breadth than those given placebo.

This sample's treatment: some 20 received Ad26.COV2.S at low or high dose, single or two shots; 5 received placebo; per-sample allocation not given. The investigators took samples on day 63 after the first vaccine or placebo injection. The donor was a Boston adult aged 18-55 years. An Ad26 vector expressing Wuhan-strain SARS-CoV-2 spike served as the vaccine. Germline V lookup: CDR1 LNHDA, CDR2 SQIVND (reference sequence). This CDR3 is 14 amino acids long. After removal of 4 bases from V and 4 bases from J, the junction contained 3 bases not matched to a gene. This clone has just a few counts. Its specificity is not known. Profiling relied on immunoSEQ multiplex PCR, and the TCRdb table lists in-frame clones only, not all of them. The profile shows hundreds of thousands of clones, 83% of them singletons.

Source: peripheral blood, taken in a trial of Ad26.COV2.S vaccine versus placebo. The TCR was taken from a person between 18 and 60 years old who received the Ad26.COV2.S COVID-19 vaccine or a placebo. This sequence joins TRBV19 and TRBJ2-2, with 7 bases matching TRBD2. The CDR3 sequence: CASSTPGGTGELFF. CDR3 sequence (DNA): TGTGCCAGTAGTACCCCGGGGGGCACCGGGGAGCTGTTTTTT.